Below, 8 T cell receptor beta chains from the same sample are listed, as sequenced in a study of cytomegalovirus exposure and HLA in healthy donors. Researchers ran the PCR with 60 Vbeta and 13 Jbeta primers. The assay was immunoSEQ multiplex PCR, and TCRdb's table has in-frame clones only and misses some. The profile covers 150,000 to 200,000 clones, with about 73% appearing a single time and about 12% taken by the ten largest. The sample consisted of PBMCs. The source of these receptors is a woman aged 45-59 years in good health and CMV-seropositive.

The chain carries TRBV19 and TRBJ2-5; maybe TRBD2 (6 bases). The germline V gene encodes CDR1 LNHDA and CDR2 SQIVND (reference sequence). Trimming took off 7 bases at V and 2 bases at J, with 14 bases between the two ends. The length of the CDR3 is 14 residues. In DNA form, the CDR3 reads TGTGCCAGTAAAGAGAACGGGGGACAAGAGACCCAGTACTTC. Translation: CASKENGGQETQYF.

The chain couples TRBV30 to TRBJ1-5, with D unresolved. Germline V gene sequence: CDR1 GTSNPN, CDR2 SVGIG (reference sequence). CDR3 length: 12 amino acids. Between the trimmed V and J ends, which lost 3 bases and 4 bases, there was a span of 7 bases. CDR3 DNA: TGTGCCTGGAGAAGAGGGAATCAGCCCCAGCATTTT. Its translation is CAWRRGNQPQHF.

V is TRBV10-3 and J is TRBJ1-1; unclear D gene. CDR3 length equals 11 residues. Trimming took off 10 bases at V and 7 bases at J, with 13 bases between the two ends. Per germline, CDR1 ENHRY and CDR2 SYGVKD. CDR3 sequence (DNA): TGTGCCACCACGAGAGGCGGTGAAGCTTTCTTT. Encoded protein: CATTRGGEAFF.

The rearrangement joins TRBV6-6 to TRBJ2-1, with 7 positions matching TRBD1. The J segment lost 7 bases and the V segment lost 5 bases, leaving 8 bases of the junction unmatched. The CDR3 consists of 14 residues. The V gene's germline CDR1 is MNHNY and CDR2 SVGAGI (reference sequence). The CDR3 protein is CASSHETGLNEQFF. The CDR3 DNA follows: TGTGCCAGCAGTCACGAGACAGGGCTGAATGAGCAGTTCTTC.

CDR3: CAWRPGFVYEQYF. The CDR3 DNA reads as TGTGCCTGGAGGCCAGGCTTTGTCTACGAGCAGTACTTC. This chain joins TRBV30 and TRBJ2-7; D is uncertain. Trimming pared 3 bases from V and 3 bases from J, leaving 12 bases between. Germline V gene lookup returns CDR1 GTSNPN and CDR2 SVGIG (reference sequence). The CDR3 consists of 13 residues.

The table lists this clone with a few counts. This rearrangement joins TRBV19 to TRBJ2-7, with 9 bases matching TRBD1. Germline V CDR1 and CDR2: LNHDA, SQIVND (reference sequence). CDR3 size: 14 residues. After removal of 4 bases from V and 2 bases from J, the junction contained 3 bases not matched to a gene. As DNA, the CDR3 is TGTGCCAGTAGTAAGGGACAGGGCGCCTACGAGCAGTACTTC. As protein: CASSKGQGAYEQYF.

V usage is TRBV5-4 and J usage is TRBJ1-3, with TRBD1 as a possible D gene (6 bases). The CDR3 runs to 15 residues. Germline-derived CDR1 and CDR2 are SGHNT and YYREEE (reference sequence). Trimming stripped 3 bases from V and 3 bases from J, with 13 bases between. CDR3: CASSSLTGFGNTIYF. In DNA, the CDR3 is TGTGCCAGCAGCTCCCTTACAGGGTTTGGAAACACCATATATTTT. Full variable domain (rest looked up from reference TRBV5-4 and TRBJ1-3): ETGVTQSPTHLIKTRGQQVTLRCSSQSGHNTVSWYQQALGQGPQFIFQYYREEENGRGNFPPRFSGLQFPNYSSELNVNALELDDSALYLCASSSLTGFGNTIYFGEGSWLTVV.

This clone was picked up a small number of times. The chain uses TRBV9 and TRBJ2-5; D unresolved. V lost 0 bases to trimming and J lost 5 bases, with 11 bases between them. Germline V lookup: CDR1 SGDLS, CDR2 YYNGEE. This CDR3 spans 14 amino acids. CDR3 in amino acids: CASSVAPVRETQYF. DNA for the CDR3: TGTGCCAGCAGCGTAGCTCCGGTGCGGGAGACCCAGTACTTC.